One TCR beta chain is described in this entry. Its antigen is unknown. The record has no base qualities; no much larger clone is one base away. This record comes from a study of blood T cell repertoires in COVID-19 (dated by TCRdb to 2018 to 2021). Regarding the study in general: Samples covering the acute and convalescent phases of COVID-19 were provided by collaborators in the United States, Italy and Spain. The samples were drawn from two sources: the first 160 participants of the ongoing ImmuneRACE study, and fewer than 1,500 subjects contributed by 6 global collaborators. Nearly every sample came with metadata listing a de-identified subject ID, COVID-19 status, age in years and sex. Where available, HLA class I and class II types were taken from metadata supplied by the sample provider and were not determined by assay-based typing. The repertoires were made available in a free public database intended to serve as a resource for research on the immune response to SARS-CoV-2. Subjects who had been exposed to COVID-19, were actively infected with it, or had recovered from it provided the deeply sampled blood TCRbeta repertoires that made up the dataset. The prospective study material was composed of cDNA or gDNA derived from T cells, B-cell-depleted T cells, or PBMCs.

Results the study describes overall, beyond this receptor: The amount of clinical and demographic metadata varied by source and participant and was provided uncurated.

The immunoSEQ Assay, a bias-controlled multiplex PCR, was used to amplify TCRbeta CDR3 regions from genomic DNA. The source study handled its data this way. Within the assay, amplification of reference gene primers was used to estimate how many nucleated cells each sample contained. To quantify the absolute abundance of each unique TCRbeta CDR3 rearrangement, sequence reads were collapsed and filtered. Productive Simpson clonality was computed per sample as the square root of Simpson's diversity index over productive rearrangements. In TCRdb, the immuneACCESS table is reduced to in-frame sequences with V and J assigned. These tables do not hold every clone; where another copy was compared, an unresolved V gene accounts for under half, and the others remain unexplained. The V and J calls and clone size come from that table; D and trimming were worked out from the DNA. In all, the sample holds fewer than 300,000 clones, and approximately 90% of those were seen once. In total, the top ten clones hold approximately 2.5% of the sample.

Participants in the prospective study were enrolled through a virtual design, were aged about 18 to 100 years, and lived in about 25 United States geographic areas. To assign participants to cohorts, the prospective study relied on clinical history that participants themselves reported in a screening survey and a study questionnaire. In the prospective study, mobile phlebotomists collected whole blood, serum and a nasopharyngeal or oropharyngeal swab from each participant. Participants in the prospective study had the option to provide additional blood draws and questionnaires over a roughly 2-month period. Prospective study blood samples were shipped either frozen or at room temperature before DNA extraction. After removal of 4 bases from V and 0 bases from J, the junction retains 12 bases not matched to a gene. CDR1 SGHDN and CDR2 FVKESK were looked up in the germline V gene. The CDR3 numbers 19 residues from cysteine through phenylalanine. Just the 57-base CDR3 DNA is kept, in frame starting at base 1.

The receptor comes from a woman aged 40 to 49 with acute COVID-19. The rearrangement combines TRBV14 with TRBJ2-5; 12 junctional bases match TRBD2. The sample consisted of PBMCs or T cells enriched from blood (not recorded which). This receptor has the CDR3 CASSPPFVTSGGNQETQYF. The sequenced DNA: TGTGCCAGCAGCCCCCCGTTCGTTACTAGCGGGGGGAACCAAGAGACCCAGTACTTC.